This entry lists 32 T cell receptor beta chains sequenced from one sample in a study of cytomegalovirus exposure and HLA in healthy donors. Researchers ran the PCR with 60 Vbeta and 13 Jbeta primers. TCRdb keeps only in-frame clones here, not all; method: immunoSEQ multiplex PCR. Among over 150,000 clones listed, around 80% were seen once. The sample consisted of PBMCs. The receptors derive from a woman in her twenties or thirties in good health and CMV-seropositive.

V usage is TRBV4-2 and J usage is TRBJ2-3; the match to TRBD2 covers 10 bases. The CDR3 loop spans 17 amino acids. Losses at the gene ends were 4 bases for V and 0 bases for J; bases not matched to a gene: 7. In germline, CDR1 is LGHNA, CDR2 YNFKEQ. The CDR3 sequence is CASSPGLAEGSTDTQYF. CDR3 nucleotides: TGTGCCAGCAGCCCAGGACTAGCGGAGGGGAGCACAGATACGCAGTATTTT.

This clone was counted only a few times. This chain links TRBV27 with TRBJ2-4; the match to TRBD1 covers 9 bases. CDR3 length: 15 residues. V shed 4 bases and J 12 bases; nucleotides not matched to a gene: 13. The germline V gene has CDR1 MNHEY and CDR2 SMNVEV (reference sequence). CDR3 residues: CASSSWGQGVLSQYF. As DNA, the CDR3 is TGTGCCAGCAGTTCCTGGGGACAGGGAGTATTATCTCAGTACTTC.

This sequence joins TRBV4-2 and TRBJ1-5; D uncertain. The CDR3 is 15 amino acids. From germline, CDR1 is LGHNA and CDR2 YNFKEQ. The V and J ends lost 0 bases and 5 bases respectively, with 11 bases between them. This CDR3 is CASSQDGQVDQPQHF. CDR3 bases: TGTGCCAGCAGCCAAGATGGCCAGGTCGATCAGCCCCAGCATTTT.

The rearrangement uses TRBV28 and TRBJ2-3; D is unresolved. CDR1 is MDHEN, CDR2 SYDVKM, per germline. V was pared by 6 bases and J by 7 bases, with 5 bases between. The CDR3 extends over 10 amino acids. CDR3 sequence: CASRLNTQYF. CDR3 coding DNA: TGTGCCAGCAGACTTAATACGCAGTATTTT.

The rearrangement links TRBV25-1 to TRBJ2-7, with D tentatively TRBD2 (5 bases). From germline, CDR1 is MGHDK and CDR2 SYGVNS. The CDR3 runs 14 residues. V lost 6 bases, J lost 1 base, and 13 bases lay in between. The CDR3 DNA is TGTGCCAGCAGAAACCGCGAGGGTTCCTACGAGCAGTACTTC. Amino acids: CASRNREGSYEQYF.

This rearrangement joins TRBV6-5 to TRBJ1-5, with a tentative D call TRBD1 (5 bases). Trimming stripped 0 bases from V and 2 bases from J, with 11 bases between. Germline V CDR1 and CDR2: MNHEY, SVGAGI. This CDR3 contains 16 residues. This chain's CDR3 is CASSYSWQGGNQPQHF. The CDR3 DNA is TGTGCCAGCAGTTACTCTTGGCAGGGTGGCAATCAGCCCCAGCATTTT.

The CDR3, as DNA: TGTGCCAGCAGTCCGGGTACCTCGGAAAGTACCTTC. This encodes CASSPGTSESTF. This rearrangement joins TRBV11-3 to TRBJ1-2; D call uncertain. The CDR3 runs to 12 residues. Trimming removed 6 bases from V and 14 bases from J, with 19 bases in between. Germline V gene lookup returns CDR1 SGHNT and CDR2 YENEEA. The whole variable domain, remainder taken from reference TRBV11-3 and TRBJ1-2, is EAGVVQSPRYKIIEKKQPVAFWCNPISGHNTLYWYLQNLGQGPELLIRYENEEAVDDSQLPKDRFSAERLKGVDSTLKIQPAELGDSAVYLCASSPGTSESTFGSGTRLTVV.

This clone turned up a few times. V and J are TRBV6-1 and TRBJ1-1; 10 nucleotides match TRBD1. The junction had 6 bases not matched to a gene; V was cut back by 6 bases and J by 5 bases. Looked up from germline, CDR1 is MNHNS and CDR2 is SASEGT. The CDR3 runs 14 residues. The CDR3 protein is CASSADRGRTEAFF. For the CDR3, the DNA is TGTGCCAGCAGCGCGGACAGGGGGAGGACTGAAGCTTTCTTT.

The genes are TRBV19 and TRBJ2-7; TRBD1 aligns across 7 bases. J lost 5 bases, V lost 1 base, and 5 bases had no gene match. Germline V lookup: CDR1 LNHDA, CDR2 SQIVND (reference sequence). The CDR3 extends over 14 amino acids. CDR3 sequence reads: CASSIGGGVDEQYF. In DNA, the CDR3 is TGTGCCAGTAGTATAGGAGGGGGCGTGGACGAGCAGTACTTC.

The V and J genes are TRBV5-4 and TRBJ2-2, with D perhaps matching TRBD2 (5 bases). The CDR3 has 15 amino acids. Trimming cost V 2 bases and J 5 bases, with 13 bases left between them. Germline V gene data show CDR1 as SGHNT and CDR2 as YYREEE (reference sequence). The CDR3 coding sequence is TGTGCCAGCAGCTTTGGAGGATCGGGAACCGGGGAGCTGTTTTTT. Its translation: CASSFGGSGTGELFF.

The chain couples TRBV6-1 to TRBJ2-5; 8 bases match TRBD2. Germline V gene lookup returns CDR1 MNHNS and CDR2 SASEGT. V shed 6 bases and J 5 bases; nucleotides not matched to a gene: 5. The CDR3 sequence is 13 residues long. The chain's CDR3 is CASRFSGVETQYF. The CDR3 DNA follows: TGTGCCAGCAGATTTAGCGGGGTTGAGACCCAGTACTTC.

The chain's CDR3 is CAWTSGRGEQFF. The DNA for the CDR3 is TGTGCCTGGACTAGCGGGAGAGGTGAGCAGTTCTTC. This chain links TRBV30 with TRBJ2-1, with 10 nucleotides matching TRBD2. CDR3 size: 12 residues. The germline gives CDR1 GTSNPN, CDR2 SVGIG (reference sequence). V trimming: 4 bases; J trimming: 9 bases; junction bases outside the gene matches: 3.

This clone came up a few times. The chain has TRBV5-8 and TRBJ2-7; 10 positions agree with TRBD1. CDR1 SGHTS and CDR2 YDEGEE come from the germline V gene. V shed 1 base and J 7 bases; nucleotides not matched to a gene: 5. The CDR3 loop spans 14 amino acids. The CDR3 sequence is CASSLTRTGGEQYF. The DNA of the CDR3 is TGTGCCAGCAGCTTGACAAGGACAGGGGGGGAGCAGTACTTC.

The V call is TRBV5-6, the J call TRBJ2-2, with TRBD2 matching 7 bases. Germline loops: CDR1 SGHDT, CDR2 YYEEEE. The CDR3 is 15 amino acids. The V and J ends lost 0 bases and 6 bases, in that order; junction bases with no gene match: 5. CDR3 region: CASSLVLREPGELFF. The CDR3 nucleotides are TGTGCCAGCAGCTTGGTTCTGCGGGAGCCCGGGGAGCTGTTTTTT.

This clone is classed as medium-sized. This sequence joins TRBV28 and TRBJ1-5; maybe TRBD1 (5 bases). Germline CDR1 MDHEN, CDR2 SYDVKM. This CDR3 spans 15 amino acids. Trimming removed 10 bases from V and 2 bases from J, with 18 bases in between. The DNA for the CDR3 is TGTGCCACCGGTAAGGGGCACTGGGGCAATCAGCCCCAGCATTTT. Translation gives CATGKGHWGNQPQHF.

The chain couples TRBV6-5 to TRBJ2-5, with D uncertain. Germline lookup yields CDR1 MNHEY and CDR2 SVGAGI. V lost 2 bases to trimming and J lost 1 base, with 5 bases between them. The CDR3 loop spans 13 amino acids. CDR3 DNA sequence: TGTGCCAGCAGTTACCTCTCCCAAGAGACCCAGTACTTC. It translates to CASSYLSQETQYF.

The chain couples TRBV19 to TRBJ2-7; 12 bases align to TRBD1. The J segment lost 2 bases and the V segment lost 6 bases, leaving 20 bases of the junction unmatched. The germline V gene encodes CDR1 LNHDA and CDR2 SQIVND (reference sequence). The CDR3 sequence is 20 residues long. This chain's CDR3 is CASSRIRTGQGARDAYEQYF. The CDR3 DNA reads TGTGCCAGTAGCCGTATTCGCACGGGACAGGGGGCGCGGGATGCCTACGAGCAGTACTTC.

The chain recombines TRBV5-1 with TRBJ2-3, with a possible D match to TRBD1 (5 bases). Between the trimmed V and J ends, which lost 7 bases and 0 bases, there was a span of 12 bases. The germline V gene has CDR1 SGHRS and CDR2 YFSETQ. CDR3 length: 14 residues. The CDR3 loop reads CASETDASTDTQYF. The CDR3 DNA sequence: TGCGCCAGCGAGACAGACGCTAGCACAGATACGCAGTATTTT.

This clone was seen only a few times. This chain uses TRBV7-2 with TRBJ2-2; TRBD2 agrees at 15 bases. CDR3 size: 17 residues. CDR1 is SGHTA and CDR2 is FQGNSA in the germline V gene. Unmatched junction bases numbered 7, after V lost 5 bases and J lost 6 bases. The CDR3 reads CASSPYGTSGRPGELFF. CDR3 sequence (DNA): TGTGCCAGCAGCCCGTACGGGACTAGCGGGAGGCCCGGGGAGCTGTTTTTT. The full variable domain, completed using reference TRBV7-2 and TRBJ2-2, is GAGVSQSPSNKVTEKGKDVELRCDPISGHTALYWYRQSLGQGLEFLIYFQGNSAPDKSGLPSDRFSAERTGGSVSTLTIQRTQQEDSAVYLCASSPYGTSGRPGELFFGEGSRLTVL.

The V gene is TRBV6-6, the J gene TRBJ1-5; D ambiguous. Germline V gives CDR1 MNHNY, CDR2 SVGAGI (reference sequence). V was cut by 2 bases and J by 7 bases, with 15 bases left in between. The CDR3 runs to 15 residues. DNA of the CDR3: TGTGCCAGCAGTTACGAGGCCATAACCGGACAGCCCCAGCATTTT. It is translated as CASSYEAITGQPQHF.

There are a few counts of this clone. The chain employs TRBV30 and TRBJ2-7, with D uncertain. The CDR3 covers 11 residues. Germline CDR1 reads GTSNPN; CDR2 reads SVGIG (reference sequence). V lost 1 base and J lost 3, with 4 bases in between. CDR3 sequence reads: CAWSAVYEQYF. The DNA of the CDR3 is TGTGCCTGGAGTGCCGTCTACGAGCAGTACTTC.

This chain joins TRBV27 and TRBJ2-7; TRBD2 matches 7 bases. The CDR3 is made up of 13 amino acids. V trimming: 5 bases; J trimming: 3 bases; junction bases outside the gene matches: 4. The germline CDR1 and CDR2 sequences are MNHEY and SMNVEV (reference sequence). The CDR3 sequence is CASSRGGSYEQYF. Written as DNA, the CDR3 is TGTGCCAGCAGTCGCGGGGGAAGCTACGAGCAGTACTTC.

The chain carries TRBV18 and TRBJ2-7; 9 nucleotides line up with TRBD1. This CDR3 is 15 amino acids long. Trimming cost V 4 bases and J 7 bases; bases outside gene matches: 11. Germline V gene data show CDR1 as KGHSH and CDR2 as LQKENI. The CDR3 nucleotides read TGTGCCAGCTCACGGGCCCCGGGACAGGGTAGAGAGCAGTACTTC. This encodes CASSRAPGQGREQYF.

The chain carries TRBV19 and TRBJ1-1; TRBD1 is a possible D gene (5 bases). Looked up from germline, CDR1 is LNHDA and CDR2 is SQIVND (reference sequence). CDR3 length: 14 amino acids. V lost 3 bases to trimming and J lost 2 bases, with 10 bases between them. Here the CDR3 DNA reads TGTGCCAGTAGTATGCAGGGAGGAAACACTGAAGCTTTCTTT. It yields the protein CASSMQGGNTEAFF.

V and J are TRBV4-1 and TRBJ2-7, with a possible D match to TRBD2 (6 bases). The CDR3 loop spans 15 amino acids. The V end was cut by 4 bases, the J end by 0 bases, with 13 bases between. Looked up from germline, CDR1 is MGHRA and CDR2 is YSYEKL. The CDR3 reads CASSLAGGYSYEQYF. DNA for the CDR3: TGCGCCAGCAGCCTAGCCGGGGGATACTCCTACGAGCAGTACTTC.

This chain uses TRBV6-4 with TRBJ2-1, with TRBD1 matching 11 bases. CDR1 MRHNA and CDR2 SNTAGT come from the germline V gene. The CDR3 covers 16 residues. With V trimmed by 0 bases and J by 4 bases, 2 bases remained unmatched. The CDR3 nucleotides are TGTGCCAGCAGTGACTCTGGGACAGGGGGTTACAATGAGCAGTTCTTC. It translates to CASSDSGTGGYNEQFF.

The chain recombines TRBV15 with TRBJ2-5; TRBD2 agrees at 7 bases. Per germline, CDR1 LNHNV and CDR2 YYDKDF (reference sequence). This CDR3 region has 16 residues. The V and J ends lost 4 bases and 3 bases, in that order; junction bases with no gene match: 11. The CDR3 DNA sequence: TGTGCCACCAGCAAGGGCCGCCAGGCGGGAGAAGAGACCCAGTACTTC. Protein product: CATSKGRQAGEETQYF.

The chain employs TRBV11-3 and TRBJ1-1, with 9 bases aligning to TRBD1. The CDR3 runs 14 residues. From germline, CDR1 is SGHNT and CDR2 YENEEA. Trimming cost V 5 bases and J 4 bases; bases outside gene matches: 5. This CDR3 reads CASSDRGWGTEAFF. In nucleotides, the CDR3 is TGTGCCAGCAGCGACAGGGGGTGGGGCACTGAAGCTTTCTTT.

This chain joins TRBV7-8 and TRBJ2-7, with 10 bases fitting TRBD2. Germline assignment: CDR1 SGHVS and CDR2 FQNEAQ. With 1 base clipped from V and 1 base from J, the junction kept 7 bases outside the gene matches. This CDR3 is 17 amino acids long. The chain's CDR3 is CASSLGLWTSGSYEQYF. CDR3 nucleotide sequence: TGTGCCAGCAGCTTAGGGTTATGGACTAGCGGTTCCTACGAGCAGTACTTC.

This clone showed up just a few times. The J gene is TRBJ2-3, the V gene TRBV10-2; 8 bases are shared with TRBD2. Germline trimming cut 3 bases from V and 4 bases from J; bases unmatched to any gene: 6. The CDR3 loop spans 15 amino acids. The germline gives CDR1 WSHSY, CDR2 SAAADI. CDR3: CASSDGLAPPDTQYF. In DNA form, the CDR3 reads TGCGCCAGCAGTGACGGACTAGCCCCCCCAGATACGCAGTATTTT.

The V gene is TRBV30, the J gene TRBJ1-3; TRBD1 matches at 10 bases. Germline CDR1 and CDR2: GTSNPN and SVGIG (reference sequence). V shed 4 bases and J 3 bases; nucleotides not matched to a gene: 3. This CDR3 is 14 amino acids long. Written as DNA, the CDR3 is TGTGCCTGGACGACAGGGGGCGGTGGAAACACCATATATTTT. Translation: CAWTTGGGGNTIYF.

The chain uses TRBV18 and TRBJ1-4; 7 nucleotides align to TRBD1. Trimming removed 4 bases from V and 0 bases from J; junction bases left unmatched: 2. Germline V lookup: CDR1 KGHSH, CDR2 LQKENI. The CDR3 extends over 15 amino acids. The CDR3 sequence: CASSRQGATNEKLFF. CDR3 in DNA: TGTGCCAGCTCACGGCAGGGGGCAACTAATGAAAAACTGTTTTTT.